The source of this T cell receptor beta chain is a study of T cell responses to AZD1222 COVID-19 vaccine. The overall study: Second-dose groups at about 4 or about 12 weeks were pooled.

Study-wide findings and caveats: Breadth and depth of Spike-specific TCRs rose after two AZD1222 doses.

Produced via immunoSEQ multiplex PCR; TCRdb's table is partial and in-frame only. Counted here are approximately 98,000 clones, 86% occurring once; the ten biggest clones make up 3% to 3.5%. As for this clone: The target antigen is unknown.

V shed 3 bases and J shed 5 bases, with 13 bases lying between them. Germline loops: CDR1 KGHDR, CDR2 SFDVKD. The CDR3 spans 14 residues. The V and J genes are TRBV24-1 and TRBJ2-7; D ambiguous. This specimen was peripheral blood, taken on day 0 of AZD1222 vaccination. The sequence came from an adult in good health. CDR3 residues: CATSDRSLEDEQYF. Written as DNA, the CDR3 is TGTGCCACCAGTGATCGGAGCCTAGAGGACGAGCAGTACTTC.